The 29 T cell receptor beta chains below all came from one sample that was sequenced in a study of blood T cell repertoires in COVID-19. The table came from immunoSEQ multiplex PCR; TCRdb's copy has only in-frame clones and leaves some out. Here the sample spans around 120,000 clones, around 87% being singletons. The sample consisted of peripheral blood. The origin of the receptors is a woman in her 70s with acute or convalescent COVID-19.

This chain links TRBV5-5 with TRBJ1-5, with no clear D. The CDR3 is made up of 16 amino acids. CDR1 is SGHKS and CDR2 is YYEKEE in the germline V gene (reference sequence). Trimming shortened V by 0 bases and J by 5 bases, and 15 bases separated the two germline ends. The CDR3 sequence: CASSLEAGKGDQPQHF. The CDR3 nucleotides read TGTGCCAGCAGCTTGGAAGCCGGGAAGGGCGATCAGCCCCAGCATTTT.

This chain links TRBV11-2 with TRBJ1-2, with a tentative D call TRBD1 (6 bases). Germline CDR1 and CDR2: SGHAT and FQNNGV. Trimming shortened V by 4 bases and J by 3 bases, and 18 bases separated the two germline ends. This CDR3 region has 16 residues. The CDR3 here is CASSSAQGRNDYGYTF. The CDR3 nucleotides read TGTGCCAGCAGCTCCGCCCAGGGGCGGAATGACTATGGCTACACCTTC.

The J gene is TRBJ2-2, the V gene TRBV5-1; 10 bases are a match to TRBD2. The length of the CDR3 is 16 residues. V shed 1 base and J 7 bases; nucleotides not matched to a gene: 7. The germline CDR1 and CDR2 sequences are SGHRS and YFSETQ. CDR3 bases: TGCGCCAGCAGCTTGAGAACTAGCGGGGAAGGCGGGGAGCTGTTTTTT. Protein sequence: CASSLRTSGEGGELFF.

CDR3: CATSRAGGDTQYF. CDR3 nucleotides: TGTGCCACCAGCCGAGCGGGGGGTGATACGCAGTATTTT. This sequence joins TRBV24-1 and TRBJ2-3; 9 bases are a match to TRBD2. The junction had 4 bases not matched to a gene; V was cut back by 7 bases and J by 6 bases. The CDR3 totals 13 residues. Germline assignment: CDR1 KGHDR and CDR2 SFDVKD.

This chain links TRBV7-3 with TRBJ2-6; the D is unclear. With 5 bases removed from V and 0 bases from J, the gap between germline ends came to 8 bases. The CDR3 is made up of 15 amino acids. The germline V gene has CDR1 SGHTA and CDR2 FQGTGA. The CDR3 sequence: CASSAFSSGANVLTF. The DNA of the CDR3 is TGTGCCAGCAGCGCCTTTAGCTCTGGGGCCAACGTCCTGACTTTC.

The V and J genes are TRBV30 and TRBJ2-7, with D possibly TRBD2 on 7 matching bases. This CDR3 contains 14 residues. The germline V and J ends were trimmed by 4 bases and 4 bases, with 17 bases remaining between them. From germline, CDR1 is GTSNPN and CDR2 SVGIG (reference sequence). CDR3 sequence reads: CAWNPGGPVYEQYF. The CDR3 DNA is TGTGCCTGGAACCCCGGGGGGCCGGTTTACGAGCAGTACTTC.

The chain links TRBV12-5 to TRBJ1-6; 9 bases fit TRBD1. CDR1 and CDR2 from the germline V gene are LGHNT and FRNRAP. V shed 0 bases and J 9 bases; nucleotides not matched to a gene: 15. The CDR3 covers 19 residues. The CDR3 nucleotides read TGTGCTAGTGGTTTGGTAAGGACAGGGGACTCTTTCGTAGCTTCACCCCTCCACTTT. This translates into CASGLVRTGDSFVASPLHF.

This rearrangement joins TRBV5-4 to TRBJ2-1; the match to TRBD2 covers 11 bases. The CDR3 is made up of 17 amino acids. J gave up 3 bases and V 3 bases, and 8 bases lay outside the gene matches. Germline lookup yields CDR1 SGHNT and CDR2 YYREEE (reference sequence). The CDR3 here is CASSSGSGGDNYNEQFF. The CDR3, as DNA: TGTGCCAGCAGCTCGGGTAGCGGGGGGGATAACTACAATGAGCAGTTCTTC.

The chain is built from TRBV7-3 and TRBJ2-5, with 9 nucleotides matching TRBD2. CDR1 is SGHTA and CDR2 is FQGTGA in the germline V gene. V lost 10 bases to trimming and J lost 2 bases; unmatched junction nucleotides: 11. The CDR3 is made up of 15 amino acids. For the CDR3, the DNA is TGTGCCACCCGAGGTAGCGGGAGACAACAAGAGACCCAGTACTTC. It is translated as CATRGSGRQQETQYF.

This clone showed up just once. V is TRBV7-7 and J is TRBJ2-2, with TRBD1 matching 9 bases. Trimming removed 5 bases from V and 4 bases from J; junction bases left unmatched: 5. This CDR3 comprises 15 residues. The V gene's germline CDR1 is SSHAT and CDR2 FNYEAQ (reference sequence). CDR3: CASSPGQGITGELFF. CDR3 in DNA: TGTGCCAGCAGCCCTGGACAGGGGATCACCGGGGAGCTGTTTTTT.

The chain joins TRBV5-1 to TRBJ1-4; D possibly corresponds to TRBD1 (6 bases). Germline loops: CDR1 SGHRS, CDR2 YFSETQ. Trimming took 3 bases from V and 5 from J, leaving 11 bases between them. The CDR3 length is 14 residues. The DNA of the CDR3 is TGCGCCAGCAGCTGGGGGACACAGAATGAAAAACTGTTTTTT. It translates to CASSWGTQNEKLFF.

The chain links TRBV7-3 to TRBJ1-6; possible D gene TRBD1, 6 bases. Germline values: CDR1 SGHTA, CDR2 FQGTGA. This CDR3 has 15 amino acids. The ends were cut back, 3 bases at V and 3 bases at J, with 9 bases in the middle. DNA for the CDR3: TGTGCCAGCAGCTTGGACAGCTTCTATAATTCACCCCTCCACTTT. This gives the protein CASSLDSFYNSPLHF.

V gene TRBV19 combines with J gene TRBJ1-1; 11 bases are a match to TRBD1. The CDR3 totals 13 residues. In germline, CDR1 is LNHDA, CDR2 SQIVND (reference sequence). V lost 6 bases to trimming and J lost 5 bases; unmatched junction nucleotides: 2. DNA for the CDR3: TGTGCCAGTAGGGGACAGGGGGGAACTGAAGCTTTCTTT. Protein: CASRGQGGTEAFF.

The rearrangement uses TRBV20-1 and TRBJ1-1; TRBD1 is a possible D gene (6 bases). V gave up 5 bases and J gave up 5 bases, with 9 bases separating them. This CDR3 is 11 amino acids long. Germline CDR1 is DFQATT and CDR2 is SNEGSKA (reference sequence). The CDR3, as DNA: TGCAGTGCTGCCAGGGGTACTGAAGCTTTCTTT. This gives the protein CSAARGTEAFF.

The CDR3 loop is CASSRRDRGRRYGYTF. The CDR3 DNA reads TGTGCCAGCAGCCGCCGAGACAGGGGGCGCCGGTATGGCTACACCTTC. V usage is TRBV14 and J usage is TRBJ1-2; TRBD1 agrees at 10 bases. Germline loops: CDR1 SGHDN, CDR2 FVKESK. This CDR3 has 16 residues. Unmatched junction bases numbered 10, after V lost 4 bases and J lost 5 bases.

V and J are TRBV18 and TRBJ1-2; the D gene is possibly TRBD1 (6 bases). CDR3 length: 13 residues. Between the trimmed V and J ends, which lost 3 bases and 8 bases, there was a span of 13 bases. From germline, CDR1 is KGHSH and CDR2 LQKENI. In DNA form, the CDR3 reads TGTGCCAGCTCACCGATACAGGGAAGCGGCTACACCTTC. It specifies CASSPIQGSGYTF.

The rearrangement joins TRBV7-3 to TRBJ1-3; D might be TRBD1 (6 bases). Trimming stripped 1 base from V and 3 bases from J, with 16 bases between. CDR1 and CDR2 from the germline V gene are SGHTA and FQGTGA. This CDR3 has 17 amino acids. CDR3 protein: CASSLNPRGGLGNTIYF. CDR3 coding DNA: TGTGCCAGCAGCTTAAACCCCAGGGGAGGGCTTGGAAACACCATATATTTT.

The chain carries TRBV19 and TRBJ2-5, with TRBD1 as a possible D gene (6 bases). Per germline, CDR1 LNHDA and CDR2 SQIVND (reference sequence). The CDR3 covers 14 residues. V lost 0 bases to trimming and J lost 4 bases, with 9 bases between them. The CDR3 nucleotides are TGTGCCAGTAGTATAGATCAAGGGGGAGAGACCCAGTACTTC. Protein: CASSIDQGGETQYF.

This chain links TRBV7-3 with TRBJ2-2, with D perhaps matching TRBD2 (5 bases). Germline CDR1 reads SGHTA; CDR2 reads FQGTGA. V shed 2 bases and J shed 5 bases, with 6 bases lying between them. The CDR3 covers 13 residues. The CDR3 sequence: CASSLSGTGELFF. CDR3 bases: TGTGCCAGCAGCTTATCGGGAACCGGGGAGCTGTTTTTT.

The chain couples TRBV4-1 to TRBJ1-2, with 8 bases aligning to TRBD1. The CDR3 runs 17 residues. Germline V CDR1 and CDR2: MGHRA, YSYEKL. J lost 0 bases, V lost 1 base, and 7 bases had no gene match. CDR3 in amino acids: CASSQGFRGLANYGYTF. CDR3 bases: TGCGCCAGCAGCCAAGGGTTCAGGGGGCTAGCTAACTATGGCTACACCTTC.

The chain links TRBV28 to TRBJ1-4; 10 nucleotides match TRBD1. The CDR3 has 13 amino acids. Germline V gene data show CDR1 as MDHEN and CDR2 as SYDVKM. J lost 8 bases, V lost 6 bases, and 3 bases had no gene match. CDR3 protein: CASRGTGVEKLFF. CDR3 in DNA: TGTGCCAGCAGGGGGACAGGGGTGGAAAAACTGTTTTTT. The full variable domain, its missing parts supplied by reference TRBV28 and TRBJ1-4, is DVKVTQSSRYLVKRTGEKVFLECVQDMDHENMFWYRQDPGLGLRLIYFSYDVKMKEKGDIPEGYSVSREKKERFSLILESASTNQTSMYLCASRGTGVEKLFFGSGTQLSVL.

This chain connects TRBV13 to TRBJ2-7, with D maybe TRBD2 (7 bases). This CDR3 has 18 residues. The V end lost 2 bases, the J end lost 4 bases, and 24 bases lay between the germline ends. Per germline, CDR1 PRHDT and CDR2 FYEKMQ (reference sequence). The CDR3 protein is CASSLMAEGGPRGYEQYF. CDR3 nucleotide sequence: TGTGCCAGCAGCTTAATGGCCGAGGGGGGGCCGAGGGGTTACGAGCAGTACTTC. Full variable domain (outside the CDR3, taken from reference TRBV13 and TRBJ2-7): AAGVIQSPRHLIKEKRETATLKCYPIPRHDTVYWYQQGPGQDPQFLISFYEKMQSDKGSIPDRFSAQQFSDYHSELNMSSLELGDSALYFCASSLMAEGGPRGYEQYFGPGTRLTVT.

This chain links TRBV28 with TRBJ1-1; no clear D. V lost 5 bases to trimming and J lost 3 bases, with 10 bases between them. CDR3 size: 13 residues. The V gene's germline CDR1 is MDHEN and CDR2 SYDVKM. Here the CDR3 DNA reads TGTGCCAGCAGTGTAAGAGGATACACTGAAGCTTTCTTT. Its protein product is CASSVRGYTEAFF. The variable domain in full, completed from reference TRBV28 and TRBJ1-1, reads DVKVTQSSRYLVKRTGEKVFLECVQDMDHENMFWYRQDPGLGLRLIYFSYDVKMKEKGDIPEGYSVSREKKERFSLILESASTNQTSMYLCASSVRGYTEAFFGQGTRLTVV.

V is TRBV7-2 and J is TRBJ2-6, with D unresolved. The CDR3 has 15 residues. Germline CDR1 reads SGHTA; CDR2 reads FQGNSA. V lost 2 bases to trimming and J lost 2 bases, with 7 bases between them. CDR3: CASSLMSAGANVLTF. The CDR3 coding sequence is TGTGCCAGCAGCTTAATGAGTGCTGGGGCCAACGTCCTGACTTTC.

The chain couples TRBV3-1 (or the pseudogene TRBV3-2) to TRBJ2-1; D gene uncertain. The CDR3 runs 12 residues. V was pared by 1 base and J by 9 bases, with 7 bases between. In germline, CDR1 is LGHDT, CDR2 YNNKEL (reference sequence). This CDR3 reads CASSQARGEQFF. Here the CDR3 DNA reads TGTGCCAGCAGCCAAGCGAGAGGTGAGCAGTTCTTC.

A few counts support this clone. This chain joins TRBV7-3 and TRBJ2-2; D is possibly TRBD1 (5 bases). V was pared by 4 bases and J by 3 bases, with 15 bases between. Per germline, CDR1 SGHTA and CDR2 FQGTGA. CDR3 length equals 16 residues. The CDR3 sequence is CASSSGGAADTGELFF. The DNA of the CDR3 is TGTGCCAGCAGCTCCGGTGGGGCGGCCGACACCGGGGAGCTGTTTTTT.

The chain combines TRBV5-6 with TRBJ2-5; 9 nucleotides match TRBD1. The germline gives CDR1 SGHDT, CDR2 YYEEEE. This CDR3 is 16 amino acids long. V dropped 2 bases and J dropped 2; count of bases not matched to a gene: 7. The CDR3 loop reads CASSLPGQGRQETQYF. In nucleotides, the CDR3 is TGTGCCAGCAGCTTACCGGGACAGGGAAGACAAGAGACCCAGTACTTC.

Here the CDR3 DNA reads TGTGCCAGCAGCTTAACTAATCCCGCTTTCTTT. It specifies CASSLTNPAFF. The chain recombines TRBV12-3 or TRBV12-4 with TRBJ1-1; D call uncertain. V was pared by 6 bases and J by 11 bases, with 13 bases between. The CDR3 length is 11 residues.

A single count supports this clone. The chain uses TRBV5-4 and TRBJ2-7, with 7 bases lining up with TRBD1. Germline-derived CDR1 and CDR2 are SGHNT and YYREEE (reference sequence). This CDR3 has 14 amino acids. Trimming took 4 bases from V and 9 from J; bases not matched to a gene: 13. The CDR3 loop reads CASSPQGPPARQYF. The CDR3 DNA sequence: TGTGCCAGCAGCCCACAGGGGCCCCCCGCGAGGCAGTACTTC.